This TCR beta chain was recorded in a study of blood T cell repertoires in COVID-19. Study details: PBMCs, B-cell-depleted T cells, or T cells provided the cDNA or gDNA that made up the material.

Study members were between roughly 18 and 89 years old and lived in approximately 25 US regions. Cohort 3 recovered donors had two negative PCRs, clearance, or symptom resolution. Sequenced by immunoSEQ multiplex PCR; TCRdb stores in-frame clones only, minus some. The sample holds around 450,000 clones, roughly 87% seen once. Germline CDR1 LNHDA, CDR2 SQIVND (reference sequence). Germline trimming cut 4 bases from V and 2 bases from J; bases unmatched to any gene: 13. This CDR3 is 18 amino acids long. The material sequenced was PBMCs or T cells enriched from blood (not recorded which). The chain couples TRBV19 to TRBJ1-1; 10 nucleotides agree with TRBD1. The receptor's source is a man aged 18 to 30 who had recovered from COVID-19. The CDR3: CASSTGQGSGWINTEAFF. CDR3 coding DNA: TGTGCCAGTAGTACGGGACAGGGGAGCGGTTGGATTAACACTGAAGCTTTCTTT.